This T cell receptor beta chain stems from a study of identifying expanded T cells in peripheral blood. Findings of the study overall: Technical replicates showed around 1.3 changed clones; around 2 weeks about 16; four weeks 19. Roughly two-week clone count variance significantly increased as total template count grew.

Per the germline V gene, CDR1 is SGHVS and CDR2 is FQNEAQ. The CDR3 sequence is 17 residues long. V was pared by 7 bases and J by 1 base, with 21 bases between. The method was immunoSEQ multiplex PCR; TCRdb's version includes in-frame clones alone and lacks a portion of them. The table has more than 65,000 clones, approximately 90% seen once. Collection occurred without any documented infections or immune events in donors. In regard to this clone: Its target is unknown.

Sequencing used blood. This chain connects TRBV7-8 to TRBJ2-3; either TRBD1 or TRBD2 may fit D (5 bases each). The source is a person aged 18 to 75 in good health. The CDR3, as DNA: TGTGCCAGCACTCGTTCCCGGTGGGGGTCGGGCACAGATACGCAGTATTTT. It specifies CASTRSRWGSGTDTQYF.